Included here is one T cell receptor beta chain sequence, with context. The CDR3 is made up of 15 amino acids. The V gene end was trimmed by 5 bases and the J gene end by 0 bases; junction bases not matched to a gene: 6. Germline CDR1 reads SGHTA; CDR2 reads FQGNSA. This sample was included in a study of pediatric ulcerative colitis. Libraries were prepared by immunoSEQ multiplex PCR; TCRdb keeps only in-frame clonotypes and omits some of them. The data show roughly 60,000 clones, 80% to 90% seen once. The chain employs TRBV7-2 and TRBJ2-7; 8 bases are shared with TRBD1. Input material: blood. The sequence was obtained from a boy aged 10-17 years who was a control in a study of pediatric ulcerative colitis. This chain's CDR3 is CASSPRTGSSYEQYF. The DNA of the CDR3 is TGTGCCAGCAGCCCTAGGACAGGGAGCTCCTACGAGCAGTACTTC.